A selection of T cell receptor beta chains follows, all from one sample in a study of blood T cell repertoires in COVID-19. Clones were sequenced by immunoSEQ multiplex PCR, and TCRdb holds only the in-frame ones, with some missing. The table shows 130,000 to 150,000 clones, with about 84% occurring only once. Sample: peripheral blood. All receptors come from a man in his sixties with active or convalescent COVID-19. CDR3s include the opening cysteine and the closing phenylalanine or tryptophan. D genes are given only for firm matches. Size tells how often a clone was seen (once, few, many) or the class of an expanded clone, and some rows leave it out.

j_call clone_size v_call d_call cdr3_aa cdr3_nt
TRBJ2-1 - TRBV5-1 - CASSVTDFSYNEQFF TGCGCCAGCAGCGTCACAGATTTCTCCTACAATGAGCAGTTCTTC
TRBJ2-7 - TRBV28 - CASSLSAGSREQYF TGTGCCAGCAGTTTATCCGCAGGCTCTCGCGAGCAGTACTTC
TRBJ2-3 - TRBV9 - CASSNRLDTQYF TGTGCCAGCAGCAACCGACTGGATACGCAGTATTTT
TRBJ2-6 - TRBV7-9 TRBD1 CASSAGTVSGANVLTF TGTGCCAGCAGCGCCGGGACAGTCTCTGGGGCCAACGTCCTGACTTTC
TRBJ2-1 - TRBV27 - CASSLIGNEQFF TGTGCCAGCAGTTTAATCGGCAATGAGCAGTTCTTC
TRBJ2-1 - TRBV11-2 TRBD2 CASSPRWGGSYNEQFF TGTGCCAGCAGCCCCAGGTGGGGAGGGTCCTACAATGAGCAGTTCTTC
TRBJ2-1 - TRBV30 - CAWRANNEQFF TGTGCCTGGAGGGCCAACAATGAGCAGTTCTTC
TRBJ1-5 - TRBV3-1/TRBV3-2 TRBD1 CASSPNRGEGQPQHF TGTGCCAGCAGTCCAAACAGGGGGGAAGGTCAGCCCCAGCATTTT
TRBJ2-7 - TRBV7-2 - CASSLGAAITYEQYF TGTGCCAGCAGCTTGGGGGCCGCTATTACCTACGAGCAGTACTTC
TRBJ2-1 once TRBV28 TRBD2 CAIRTSGAYNEQFF TGTGCCATCCGGACTAGCGGAGCCTACAATGAGCAGTTCTTC
TRBJ1-2 - TRBV10-3 TRBD1 CAISESWTGGKNYGYTF TGTGCCATCAGTGAGTCATGGACAGGGGGCAAGAACTATGGCTACACCTTC
TRBJ1-5 - TRBV28 - CASSSFQPQHF TGTGCCAGCAGTTCTTTTCAGCCCCAGCATTTT
TRBJ1-3 - TRBV4-2 - CASSQDTSRNSGNTIYF TGTGCCAGCAGCCAAGATACTTCCAGGAACTCTGGAAACACCATATATTTT
TRBJ2-1 - TRBV27 TRBD2 CASSFSGRYNEQFF TGTGCCAGCAGTTTTAGCGGGAGGTATAATGAGCAGTTCTTC
TRBJ2-3 - TRBV5-8 TRBD1 CASWRTGSGTDTQYF TGTGCCAGCTGGAGGACAGGGAGTGGGACAGATACGCAGTATTTT
TRBJ2-7 once TRBV5-4 - CASSTRGRLYEQYF TGTGCCAGCAGTACCCGGGGTAGACTCTACGAGCAGTACTTC
TRBJ2-5 - TRBV4-2 - CASSPLVGVGQETQYF TGTGCCAGCTCACCTTTAGTGGGAGTAGGACAAGAGACCCAGTACTTC
TRBJ2-1 - TRBV11-2 - CASSFDRGAYNEQFF TGTGCCAGCAGCTTCGATAGAGGCGCGTACAATGAGCAGTTCTTC
TRBJ1-2 - TRBV3-1/TRBV3-2 TRBD1 CASSLRTGHYGYTF TGTGCCAGCAGCCTCAGGACAGGCCACTATGGCTACACCTTC
TRBJ1-5 - TRBV19 - CASNFLGGGLNQPQHF TGTGCCAGTAATTTCCTGGGGGGGGGTTTGAATCAGCCCCAGCATTTT
TRBJ1-5 once TRBV12-3/TRBV12-4 TRBD1 CASSPNRGQPQHF TGTGCCAGCAGCCCGAACAGGGGCCAGCCCCAGCATTTT
TRBJ2-5 - TRBV20-1 TRBD1 CSPQGEETQYF TGCAGTCCCCAGGGGGAAGAGACCCAGTACTTC
TRBJ1-1 few TRBV6-5 - CASRHTGTMNTEAFF TGTGCCAGCAGACATACCGGGACAATGAACACTGAAGCTTTCTTT
TRBJ1-2 - TRBV5-5 - CASSLARAGGYTF TGTGCCAGCAGCTTGGCGAGGGCCGGCGGCTACACCTTC
TRBJ2-5 many TRBV14 - CASSRETAGYQETQYF TGTGCCAGCAGCCGAGAGACAGCAGGGTACCAAGAGACCCAGTACTTC
TRBJ1-1 once TRBV6-6 TRBD1 CASSYAQGPGEAFF TGTGCCAGCAGTTACGCACAGGGGCCGGGGGAAGCTTTCTTT
TRBJ2-7 - TRBV25-1 TRBD2 CASSAAGPYEQYF TGTGCCAGCAGTGCAGCGGGACCTTACGAGCAGTACTTC